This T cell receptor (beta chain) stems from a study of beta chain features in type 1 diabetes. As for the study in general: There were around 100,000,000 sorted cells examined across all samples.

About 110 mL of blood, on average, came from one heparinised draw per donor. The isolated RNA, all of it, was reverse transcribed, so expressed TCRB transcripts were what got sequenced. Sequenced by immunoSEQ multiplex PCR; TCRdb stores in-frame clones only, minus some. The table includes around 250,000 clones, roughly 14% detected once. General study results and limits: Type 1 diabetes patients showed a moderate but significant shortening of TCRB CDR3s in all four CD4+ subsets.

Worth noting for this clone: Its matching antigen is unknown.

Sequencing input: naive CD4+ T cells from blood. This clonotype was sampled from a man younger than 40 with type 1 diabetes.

The CDR3 DNA is TGTGCCAGCAAACCCCCGGGACAAGGGGGCTACACCTTC. Protein product: CASKPPGQGGYTF. The chain joins TRBV5-4 to TRBJ1-2; a possible D gene is TRBD1 (6 bases). Trimming took off 6 bases at V and 8 bases at J, with 17 bases between the two ends. This CDR3 is built from 13 residues. Germline CDR1 SGHNT, CDR2 YYREEE (reference sequence).